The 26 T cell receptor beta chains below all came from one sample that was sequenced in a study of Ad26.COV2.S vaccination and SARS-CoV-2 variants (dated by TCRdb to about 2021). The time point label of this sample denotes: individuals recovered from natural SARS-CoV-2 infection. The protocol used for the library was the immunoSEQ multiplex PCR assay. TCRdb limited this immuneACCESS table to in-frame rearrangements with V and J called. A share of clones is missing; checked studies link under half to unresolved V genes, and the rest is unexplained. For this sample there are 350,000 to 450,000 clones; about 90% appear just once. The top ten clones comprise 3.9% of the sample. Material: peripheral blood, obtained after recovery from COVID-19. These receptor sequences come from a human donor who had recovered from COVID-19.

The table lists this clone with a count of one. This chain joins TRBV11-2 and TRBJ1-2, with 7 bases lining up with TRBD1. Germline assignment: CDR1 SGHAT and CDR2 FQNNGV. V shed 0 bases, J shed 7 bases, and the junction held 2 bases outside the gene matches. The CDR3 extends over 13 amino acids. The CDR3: CASSLDPGGGYTF. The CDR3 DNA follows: TGTGCCAGCAGCTTAGATCCAGGGGGTGGCTACACCTTC. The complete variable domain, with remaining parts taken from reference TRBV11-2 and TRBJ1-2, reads EAGVAQSPRYKIIEKRQSVAFWCNPISGHATLYWYQQILGQGPKLLIQFQNNGVVDDSQLPKDRFSAERLKGVDSTLKIQPAKLEDSAVYLCASSLDPGGGYTFGSGTRLTVV.

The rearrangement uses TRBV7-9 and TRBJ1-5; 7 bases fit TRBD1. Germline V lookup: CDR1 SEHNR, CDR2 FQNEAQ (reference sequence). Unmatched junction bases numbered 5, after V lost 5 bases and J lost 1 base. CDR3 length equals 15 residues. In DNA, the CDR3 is TGTGCCAGCAGCCCACCGGGACAGAGCAATCAGCCCCAGCATTTT. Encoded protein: CASSPPGQSNQPQHF.

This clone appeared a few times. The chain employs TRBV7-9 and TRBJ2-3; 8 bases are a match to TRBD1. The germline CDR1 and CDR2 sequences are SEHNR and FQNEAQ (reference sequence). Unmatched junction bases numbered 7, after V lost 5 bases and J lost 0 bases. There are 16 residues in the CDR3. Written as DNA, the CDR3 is TGTGCCAGCAGCGCCCTATGGACAGGGAGCACAGATACGCAGTATTTT. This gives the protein CASSALWTGSTDTQYF.

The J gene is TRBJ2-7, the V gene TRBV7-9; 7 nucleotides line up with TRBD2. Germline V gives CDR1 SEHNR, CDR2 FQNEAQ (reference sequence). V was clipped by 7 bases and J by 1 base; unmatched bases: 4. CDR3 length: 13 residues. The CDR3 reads CASIPGGSYEQYF. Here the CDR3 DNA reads TGTGCCAGCATTCCGGGGGGTTCCTACGAGCAGTACTTC.

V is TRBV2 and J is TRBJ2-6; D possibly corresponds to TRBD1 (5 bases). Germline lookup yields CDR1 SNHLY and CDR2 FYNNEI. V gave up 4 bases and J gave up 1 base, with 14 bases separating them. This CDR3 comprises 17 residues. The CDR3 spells CASSGPGKLSGANVLTF. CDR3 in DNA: TGTGCCAGCAGTGGTCCAGGGAAACTATCTGGGGCCAACGTCCTGACTTTC.

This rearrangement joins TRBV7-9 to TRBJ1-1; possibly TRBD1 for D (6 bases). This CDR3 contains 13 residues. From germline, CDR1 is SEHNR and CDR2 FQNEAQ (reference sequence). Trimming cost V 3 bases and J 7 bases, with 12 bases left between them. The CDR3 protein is CASSFTGRNEAFF. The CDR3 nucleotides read TGTGCCAGCAGCTTCACAGGGAGGAATGAAGCTTTCTTT.

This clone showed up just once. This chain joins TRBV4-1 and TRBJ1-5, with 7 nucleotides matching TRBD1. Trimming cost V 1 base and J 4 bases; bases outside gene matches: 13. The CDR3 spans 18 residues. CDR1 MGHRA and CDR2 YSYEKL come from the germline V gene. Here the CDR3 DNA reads TGCGCCAGCAGCCAAGTACCTCCCGGGACAGACTATAATCAGCCCCAGCATTTT. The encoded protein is CASSQVPPGTDYNQPQHF.

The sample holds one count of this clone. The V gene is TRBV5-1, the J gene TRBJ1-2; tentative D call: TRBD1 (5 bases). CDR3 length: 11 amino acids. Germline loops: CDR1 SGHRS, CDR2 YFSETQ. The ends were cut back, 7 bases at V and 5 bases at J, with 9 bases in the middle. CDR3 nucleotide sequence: TGCGCCAGCGGGACGGCTTATGGCTACACCTTC. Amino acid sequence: CASGTAYGYTF.

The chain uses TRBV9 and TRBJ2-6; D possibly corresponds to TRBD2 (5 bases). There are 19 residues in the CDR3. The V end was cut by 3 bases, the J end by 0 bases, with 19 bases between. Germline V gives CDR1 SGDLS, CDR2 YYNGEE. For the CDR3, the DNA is TGTGCCAGCAGCGCCCTTCTAGCTGGGATCGGCTCTGGGGCCAACGTCCTGACTTTC. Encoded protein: CASSALLAGIGSGANVLTF.

CDR3 coding DNA: TGTGCTAGTGGTTGGGGGTTCCTGAACACTGAAGCTTTCTTT. It specifies CASGWGFLNTEAFF. V and J are TRBV12-5 and TRBJ1-1, with a weak D call TRBD1 (5 bases). Trimming shortened V by 4 bases and J by 0 bases, and 9 bases separated the two germline ends. Looked up from germline, CDR1 is LGHNT and CDR2 is FRNRAP. CDR3 length: 14 residues. Complete variable domain (other parts from reference TRBV12-5 and TRBJ1-1): DARVTQTPRHKVTEMGQEVTMRCQPILGHNTVFWYRQTMMQGLELLAYFRNRAPLDDSGMPKDRFSAEMPDATLATLKIQPSEPRDSAVYFCASGWGFLNTEAFFGQGTRLTVV.

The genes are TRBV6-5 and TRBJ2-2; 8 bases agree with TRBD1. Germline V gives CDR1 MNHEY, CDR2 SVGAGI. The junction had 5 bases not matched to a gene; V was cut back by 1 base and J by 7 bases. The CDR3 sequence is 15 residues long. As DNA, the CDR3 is TGTGCCAGCAGTTACTTCAGGGGGCGAGGCGGGGAGCTGTTTTTT. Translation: CASSYFRGRGGELFF.

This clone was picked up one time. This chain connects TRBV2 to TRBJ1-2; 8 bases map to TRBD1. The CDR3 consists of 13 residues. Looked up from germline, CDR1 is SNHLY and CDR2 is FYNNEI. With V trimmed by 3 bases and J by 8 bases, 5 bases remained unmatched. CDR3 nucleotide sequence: TGTGCCAGCAGTGAGGACAGGGATTTGGGCTACACCTTC. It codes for CASSEDRDLGYTF.

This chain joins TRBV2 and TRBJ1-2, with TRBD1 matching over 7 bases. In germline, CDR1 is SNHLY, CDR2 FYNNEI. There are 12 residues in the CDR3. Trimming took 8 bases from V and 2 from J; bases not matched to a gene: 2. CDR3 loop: CASFRGNYGYTF. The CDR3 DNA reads TGTGCCAGCTTCAGGGGGAACTATGGCTACACCTTC.

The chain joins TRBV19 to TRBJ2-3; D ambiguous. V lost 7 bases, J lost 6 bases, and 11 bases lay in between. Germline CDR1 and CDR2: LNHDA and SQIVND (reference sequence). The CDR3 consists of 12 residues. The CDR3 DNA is TGTGCCAGTACTGCCGGTCGGGATACGCAGTATTTT. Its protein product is CASTAGRDTQYF. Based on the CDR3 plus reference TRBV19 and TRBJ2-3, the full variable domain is DGGITQSPKYLFRKEGQNVTLSCEQNLNHDAMYWYRQDPGQGLRLIYYSQIVNDFQKGDIAEGYSVSREKKESFPLTVTSAQKNPTAFYLCASTAGRDTQYFGPGTRLTVL.

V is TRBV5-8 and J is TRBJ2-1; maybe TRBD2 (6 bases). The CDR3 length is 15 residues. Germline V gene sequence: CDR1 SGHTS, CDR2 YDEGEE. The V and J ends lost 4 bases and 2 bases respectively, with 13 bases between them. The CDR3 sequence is CASSRTGLPYNEQFF. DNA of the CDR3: TGTGCCAGCAGCCGCACGGGACTGCCCTACAATGAGCAGTTCTTC.

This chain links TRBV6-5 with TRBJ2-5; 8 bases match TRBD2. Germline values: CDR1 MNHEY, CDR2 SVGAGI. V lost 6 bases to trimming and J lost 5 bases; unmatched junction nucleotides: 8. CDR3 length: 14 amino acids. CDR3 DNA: TGTGCCAGCAGAGCTCGCGGGGGGAGGGAGACCCAGTACTTC. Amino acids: CASRARGGRETQYF.

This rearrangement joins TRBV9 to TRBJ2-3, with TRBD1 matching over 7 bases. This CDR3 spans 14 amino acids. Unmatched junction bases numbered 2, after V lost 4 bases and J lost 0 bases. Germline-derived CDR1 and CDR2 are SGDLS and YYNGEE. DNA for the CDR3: TGTGCCAGCAGCAGGGGGCGCAGCACAGATACGCAGTATTTT. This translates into CASSRGRSTDTQYF.

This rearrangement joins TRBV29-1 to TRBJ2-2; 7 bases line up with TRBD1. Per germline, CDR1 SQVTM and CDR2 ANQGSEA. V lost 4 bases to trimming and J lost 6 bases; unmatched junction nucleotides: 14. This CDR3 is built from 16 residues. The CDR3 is CSVVIFSTGYAGELFF. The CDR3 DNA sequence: TGCAGCGTTGTAATTTTCTCGACAGGGTACGCCGGGGAGCTGTTTTTT.

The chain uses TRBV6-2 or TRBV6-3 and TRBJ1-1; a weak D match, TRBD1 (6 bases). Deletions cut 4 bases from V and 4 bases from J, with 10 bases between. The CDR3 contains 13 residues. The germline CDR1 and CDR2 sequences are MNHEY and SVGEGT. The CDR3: CASSLDSSTEAFF. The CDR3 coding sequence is TGTGCCAGCAGTTTGGACAGTAGCACTGAAGCTTTCTTT.

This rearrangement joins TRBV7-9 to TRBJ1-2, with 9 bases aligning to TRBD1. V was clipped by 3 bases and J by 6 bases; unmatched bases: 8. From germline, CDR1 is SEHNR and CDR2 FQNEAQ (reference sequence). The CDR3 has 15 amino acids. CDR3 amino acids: CASSFLRGQGDGYTF. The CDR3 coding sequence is TGTGCCAGCAGCTTCTTGAGGGGACAGGGTGATGGCTACACCTTC.

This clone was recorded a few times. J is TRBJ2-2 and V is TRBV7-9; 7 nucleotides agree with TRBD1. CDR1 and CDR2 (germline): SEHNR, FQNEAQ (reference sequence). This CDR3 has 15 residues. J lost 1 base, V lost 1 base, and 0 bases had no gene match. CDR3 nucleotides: TGTGCCAGCAGCTTAGGACAGGGGAACACCGGGGAGCTGTTTTTT. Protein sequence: CASSLGQGNTGELFF.

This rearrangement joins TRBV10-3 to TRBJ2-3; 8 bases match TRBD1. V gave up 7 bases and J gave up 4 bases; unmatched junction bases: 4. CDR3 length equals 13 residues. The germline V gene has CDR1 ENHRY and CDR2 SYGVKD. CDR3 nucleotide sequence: TGTGCCATCACCGCGGACAGGGCAGATACGCAGTATTTT. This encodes CAITADRADTQYF.

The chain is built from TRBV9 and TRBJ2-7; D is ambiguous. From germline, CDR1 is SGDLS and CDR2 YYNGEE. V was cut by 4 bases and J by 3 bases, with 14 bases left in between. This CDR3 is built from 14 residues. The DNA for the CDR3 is TGTGCCAGCAGCCCCTCGGGCAAAATCTACGAGCAGTACTTC. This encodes CASSPSGKIYEQYF.

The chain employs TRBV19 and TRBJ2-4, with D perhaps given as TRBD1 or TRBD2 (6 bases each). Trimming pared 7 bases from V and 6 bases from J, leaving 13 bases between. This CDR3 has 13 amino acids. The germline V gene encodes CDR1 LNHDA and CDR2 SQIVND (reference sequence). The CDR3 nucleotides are TGTGCCAGTATAGAAGGGGGAGGAAACATTCAGTACTTC. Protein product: CASIEGGGNIQYF.

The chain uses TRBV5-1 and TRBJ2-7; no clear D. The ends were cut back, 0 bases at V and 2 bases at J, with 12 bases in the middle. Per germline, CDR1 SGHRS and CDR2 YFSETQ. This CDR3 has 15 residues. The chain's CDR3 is CASSLGIGMTYEQYF. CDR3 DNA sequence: TGCGCCAGCAGCTTGGGAATAGGGATGACCTACGAGCAGTACTTC.

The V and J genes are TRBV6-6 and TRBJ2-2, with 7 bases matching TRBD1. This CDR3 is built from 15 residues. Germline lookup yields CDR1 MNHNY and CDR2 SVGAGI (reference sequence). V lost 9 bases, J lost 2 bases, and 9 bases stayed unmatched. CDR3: CASSDRAINTGELFF. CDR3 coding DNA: TGTGCCAGTTCCGACAGGGCTATTAACACCGGGGAGCTGTTTTTT.